The entry that follows covers one T cell receptor (beta chain) sequence. Its antigen is unknown. The data were obtained in a study of Ad26.COV2.S vaccination and SARS-CoV-2 variants. Study-wide results and caveats: Vaccine recipients surpassed placebo recipients in spike-specific TCR breadth. Non-spike TCR breadth did not differ much between vaccine and placebo recipients. Reported post-vaccination CD8+ and CD4+ T cell responses to spike showed substantial breadth.

Clones were read by immunoSEQ multiplex PCR, and TCRdb kept only the in-frame ones, dropping some. The sample contains 180,000 or so clones, around 88% of which appear only once. The germline V and J ends were trimmed by 3 bases and 0 bases, with 12 bases remaining between them. This CDR3 contains 15 residues. CDR1 DFQATT and CDR2 SNEGSKA come from the germline V gene (reference sequence). The receptor comes from a human donor who had recovered from COVID-19. Source: peripheral blood, taken after recovery from COVID-19. The chain links TRBV20-1 to TRBJ2-1; D may be TRBD1 or TRBD2 (6 bases each). CDR3 bases: TGCAGTGCTAGTGTAGGGGGGAGCTCCTACAATGAGCAGTTCTTC. Translation gives CSASVGGSSYNEQFF.